These 22 T cell receptor beta chains share one sample of origin, sequenced in a study of cytomegalovirus exposure and HLA in healthy donors. The PCR made use of 60 Vbeta and 13 Jbeta primers. TCRdb's copy holds only in-frame clones and misses some; the assay was immunoSEQ multiplex PCR. The table shows about 160,000 clones, with roughly two thirds occurring only once. Sequences were obtained from PBMCs. The receptors were gathered from a woman aged 25 to 39 in good health and CMV-seronegative.

This clone has only a few counts. This chain connects TRBV7-8 to TRBJ1-5; D not certain. The length of the CDR3 is 13 residues. Looked up from germline, CDR1 is SGHVS and CDR2 is FQNEAQ. V lost 6 bases and J 9 bases, leaving 15 bases between the germline ends. The CDR3 DNA is TGTGCCAGCAGTCTGGGAGCGGGATGGCCCCAGCATTTT. As protein: CASSLGAGWPQHF.

The rearrangement joins TRBV18 to TRBJ2-1; 10 nucleotides align to TRBD1. Per germline, CDR1 KGHSH and CDR2 LQKENI. With V trimmed by 3 bases and J by 6 bases, 8 bases remained unmatched. The CDR3 is 16 residues long. In DNA, the CDR3 is TGTGCCAGCTCACCCCAGGGACAGGGGTTATCCAATGAGCAGTTCTTC. Residues: CASSPQGQGLSNEQFF.

The chain employs TRBV4-3 and TRBJ1-3; D not certain. The CDR3 spans 14 residues. The V gene's germline CDR1 is LGHNA and CDR2 YSLEER. Deletions cut 2 bases from V and 4 bases from J, with 9 bases between. The CDR3 here is CASSQTATGNTIYF. The CDR3 coding sequence is TGCGCCAGCAGCCAAACTGCAACCGGAAACACCATATATTTT.

V gene TRBV7-9 combines with J gene TRBJ2-7, with 9 bases lining up with TRBD1. CDR3 length: 15 amino acids. Losses at the gene ends were 5 bases for V and 5 bases for J; bases not matched to a gene: 10. Germline loops: CDR1 SEHNR, CDR2 FQNEAQ (reference sequence). The CDR3 region has the DNA TGTGCCAGCAGCCCATTCGGGACAGGGAAGGACGAGCAGTACTTC. Encoded protein: CASSPFGTGKDEQYF.

The V call is TRBV13, the J call TRBJ2-5; TRBD1 aligns across 7 bases. Unmatched junction bases numbered 10, after V lost 4 bases and J lost 5 bases. The germline gives CDR1 PRHDT, CDR2 FYEKMQ (reference sequence). This CDR3 has 15 residues. The CDR3: CASSSSTGRAETQYF. CDR3 DNA: TGTGCCAGCAGCTCCTCGACAGGGAGAGCGGAGACCCAGTACTTC.

V usage is TRBV19 and J usage is TRBJ2-3; the D gene is possibly TRBD1 (6 bases). Trimming cost V 5 bases and J 2 bases, with 17 bases left between them. CDR1 is LNHDA and CDR2 is SQIVND in the germline V gene (reference sequence). This CDR3 region has 16 residues. Here the CDR3 reads CASSLHQGLHTDTQYF. In DNA, the CDR3 is TGTGCCAGTAGTCTACACCAGGGGCTACACACAGATACGCAGTATTTT.

The chain links TRBV14 to TRBJ1-2; no definite D call. CDR1 SGHDN and CDR2 FVKESK come from the germline V gene. The CDR3 is 15 residues long. The V gene lost 1 base and the J gene lost 4 bases, with 13 bases spanning the gap. CDR3 region: CASSQVGGKGYGYTF. As DNA, the CDR3 is TGTGCCAGCAGCCAAGTTGGAGGAAAGGGCTATGGCTACACCTTC.

The gene calls are TRBV6-1 and TRBJ1-1; TRBD1 agrees at 7 bases. This CDR3 has 14 amino acids. The J segment lost 2 bases and the V segment lost 6 bases, leaving 6 bases of the junction unmatched. Germline CDR1 is MNHNS and CDR2 is SASEGT. In DNA form, the CDR3 reads TGTGCCAGCAGGGTTTGGGACAGCAACACTGAAGCTTTCTTT. Protein sequence: CASRVWDSNTEAFF.

The gene calls are TRBV5-4 and TRBJ1-1; TRBD1 agrees at 8 bases. Germline values: CDR1 SGHNT, CDR2 YYREEE (reference sequence). The junction had 5 bases not matched to a gene; V was cut back by 2 bases and J by 2 bases. The CDR3 is made up of 15 amino acids. The CDR3 DNA follows: TGTGCCAGCAGCTTCTTGGGACAGGTTAACACTGAAGCTTTCTTT. It yields the protein CASSFLGQVNTEAFF.

V and J are TRBV28 and TRBJ2-3; TRBD2 matches at 7 bases. The CDR3 loop spans 18 amino acids. From germline, CDR1 is MDHEN and CDR2 SYDVKM. V dropped 2 bases and J dropped 4; count of bases not matched to a gene: 15. The CDR3 region has the DNA TGTGCCAGCAGTTTAGCAGGGCGGGGCGGGAGCGGGGCAGATACGCAGTATTTT. Translating gives CASSLAGRGGSGADTQYF.

The chain couples TRBV6-1 to TRBJ2-1, with D uncertain. The length of the CDR3 is 13 residues. Trimming left V 6 bases short and J 10 bases short, with 16 bases between. The germline CDR1 and CDR2 sequences are MNHNS and SASEGT. This CDR3 reads CASSQLGPWEQFF. CDR3 bases: TGTGCCAGCAGCCAATTGGGCCCCTGGGAGCAGTTCTTC.

This clone was detected only once. This chain uses TRBV19 with TRBJ2-7, with D tentatively TRBD1 (6 bases). In germline, CDR1 is LNHDA, CDR2 SQIVND (reference sequence). The CDR3 runs to 13 residues. V gave up 6 bases and J gave up 1 base, with 10 bases separating them. The DNA of the CDR3 is TGTGCCAGTAGCCACGGACAGTCCTACGAGCAGTACTTC. Its translation is CASSHGQSYEQYF.

The chain joins TRBV28 to TRBJ1-5, with D perhaps matching TRBD1 (5 bases). The germline V gene has CDR1 MDHEN and CDR2 SYDVKM. The CDR3 consists of 16 residues. Trimming left V 4 bases short and J 7 bases short, with 20 bases between. The CDR3 loop is CASSSPSGQGRQPQHF. The DNA for the CDR3 is TGTGCCAGCAGTTCTCCCTCAGGGCAGGGCCGGCAGCCCCAGCATTTT.

The rearrangement uses TRBV7-2 and TRBJ2-3; D gene uncertain. The V gene lost 5 bases and the J gene lost 4 bases, with 10 bases spanning the gap. This CDR3 spans 13 amino acids. Germline V CDR1 and CDR2: SGHTA, FQGNSA. This CDR3 reads CASSLEVPDTQYF. The CDR3 coding sequence is TGTGCCAGCAGCCTTGAGGTGCCAGATACGCAGTATTTT. The full variable domain, with the rest looked up from reference TRBV7-2 and TRBJ2-3, is GAGVSQSPSNKVTEKGKDVELRCDPISGHTALYWYRQSLGQGLEFLIYFQGNSAPDKSGLPSDRFSAERTGGSVSTLTIQRTQQEDSAVYLCASSLEVPDTQYFGPGTRLTVL.

The chain uses TRBV7-2 and TRBJ2-7, with D possibly being TRBD1 (6 bases). The CDR3 spans 13 residues. Germline lookup yields CDR1 SGHTA and CDR2 FQGNSA. V was cut by 7 bases and J by 3 bases, with 13 bases left in between. This CDR3 reads CASKLDRSYEQYF. The CDR3 bases are TGTGCCAGCAAACTGGACAGAAGCTACGAGCAGTACTTC.

This clone has a handful of counts. DNA of the CDR3: TGTGCCAGTAGTCTCGGGCTAGCTGGGGAGCAGTACTTC. Translated, it gives CASSLGLAGEQYF. This rearrangement joins TRBV19 to TRBJ2-7; D is possibly TRBD2 (5 bases). The V gene lost 5 bases and the J gene lost 7 bases, with 15 bases spanning the gap. CDR1 LNHDA and CDR2 SQIVND come from the germline V gene (reference sequence). This CDR3 is built from 13 residues.

This chain connects TRBV5-1 to TRBJ2-7, with 8 bases aligning to TRBD2. Per the germline V gene, CDR1 is SGHRS and CDR2 is YFSETQ. The CDR3 totals 15 residues. V gave up 4 bases and J gave up 5 bases; unmatched junction bases: 11. In DNA form, the CDR3 reads TGCGCCAGCAGCCCCCGGGGGGGGGCGCCCCACGAGCAGTACTTC. As protein: CASSPRGGAPHEQYF. Filled out from reference TRBV5-1 and TRBJ2-7, the complete variable domain reads KAGVTQTPRYLIKTRGQQVTLSCSPISGHRSVSWYQQTPGQGLQFLFEYFSETQRNKGNFPGRFSGRQFSNSRSEMNVSTLELGDSALYLCASSPRGGAPHEQYFGPGTRLTVT.

This sequence joins TRBV28 and TRBJ1-3; possibly TRBD1 for D (6 bases). V lost 8 bases and J lost 8, with 10 bases in between. The CDR3 length is 11 residues. Germline V lookup: CDR1 MDHEN, CDR2 SYDVKM. CDR3 in DNA: TGTGCCAGCGGACCAGGGGACACCATATATTTT. Its translation: CASGPGDTIYF. Complete variable domain (other parts from reference TRBV28 and TRBJ1-3): DVKVTQSSRYLVKRTGEKVFLECVQDMDHENMFWYRQDPGLGLRLIYFSYDVKMKEKGDIPEGYSVSREKKERFSLILESASTNQTSMYLCASGPGDTIYFGEGSWLTVV.

This chain joins TRBV29-1 and TRBJ2-7, with 9 bases fitting TRBD1. In germline, CDR1 is SQVTM, CDR2 ANQGSEA. This CDR3 has 15 residues. The CDR3 DNA reads as TGCAGTGACCAGAGGGCCGGGACAGGGACCTACGAGCAGTACTTC. Translating gives CSDQRAGTGTYEQYF.

The genes are TRBV30 and TRBJ2-1; tentative D call: TRBD1 (5 bases). The germline gives CDR1 GTSNPN, CDR2 SVGIG (reference sequence). The CDR3 has 12 amino acids. Trimming shortened V by 0 bases and J by 8 bases, and 8 bases separated the two germline ends. The CDR3 is CAWSVQVHEQFF. The CDR3 DNA sequence: TGTGCCTGGAGTGTACAGGTCCATGAGCAGTTCTTC. Full variable domain (rest looked up from reference TRBV30 and TRBJ2-1): SQTIHQWPATLVQPVGSPLSLECTVEGTSNPNLYWYRQAAGRGLQLLFYSVGIGQISSEVPQNLSASRPQDRQFILSSKKLLLSDSGFYLCAWSVQVHEQFFGPGTRLTVL.

J is TRBJ2-7 and V is TRBV5-6; TRBD2 agrees at 9 bases. This CDR3 has 15 residues. Germline V CDR1 and CDR2: SGHDT, YYEEEE. J was trimmed by 4 bases and V by 1 base; bases with no gene match: 6. This CDR3 is CASSLISGRRYEQYF. DNA for the CDR3: TGTGCCAGCAGCTTGATCAGCGGGAGGAGATACGAGCAGTACTTC. The full variable domain, completed using reference TRBV5-6 and TRBJ2-7, is DAGVTQSPTHLIKTRGQQVTLRCSPKSGHDTVSWYQQALGQGPQFIFQYYEEEERQRGNFPDRFSGHQFPNYSSELNVNALLLGDSALYLCASSLISGRRYEQYFGPGTRLTVT.

The V gene is TRBV5-1, the J gene TRBJ2-5, with a possible D match to TRBD2 (5 bases). Germline-derived CDR1 and CDR2 are SGHRS and YFSETQ. The V end lost 3 bases, the J end lost 7 bases, and 13 bases lay between the germline ends. The CDR3 covers 13 residues. The CDR3 region is CASSSSDAGTQYF. CDR3 nucleotides: TGCGCCAGCAGCTCCTCGGACGCGGGGACCCAGTACTTC.